Listed below are T cell receptor beta chains from one sample, sequenced in a study of long-term antiretroviral therapy in people with HIV. Assay: immunoSEQ multiplex PCR; the TCRdb copy retains only in-frame clones and omits some. The sample lists more than 25,000 clones; approximately 90% were seen once. Sequences were derived from unsorted PBMCs, sampled 3.1 years after starting antiretroviral therapy. These receptors were collected from a man younger than 35 with HIV. CDR3s leave out the opening cysteine and the closing phenylalanine or tryptophan.

ASKGTVNDYGYT	TRBV2	TRBJ1-2
ASSYFGPPNTEAF	TRBV6-5	TRBJ1-1
ASAPTSGWTEAF	TRBV12-5	TRBJ1-1
ASSSLYETQY	TRBV7-2	TRBJ2-5
ASSATDSHEQY	TRBV9	TRBJ2-7
ASSLTGGGTEAF	TRBV5-4	TRBJ1-1
ASSWAAPGRRSTEAF	TRBV19	TRBJ1-1
ASSTTVEAF	TRBV4-2	TRBJ1-1
ATKGQGDLAGSTDTQY	TRBV2	TRBJ2-3
ASSAPGGRRTEAF	TRBV9	TRBJ1-1
ASSLRKTQY	TRBV11-2	TRBJ2-5
ASSSQGTAGNTIY	TRBV6-1	TRBJ1-3
ASSPTPYNEQF	TRBV4-1	TRBJ2-1
ASSVAVLNIGRVAPNTEAF	TRBV9	TRBJ1-1
ASSQTEQGTDTQY	TRBV4-1	TRBJ2-3
ASIRREGVGGELF	TRBV2	TRBJ2-2
ASSLFRDATGPNYEQY	TRBV13	TRBJ2-7
ASTLQGRLNYEQY	TRBV6-5	TRBJ2-7
ASSSIRDYGYT	TRBV7-9	TRBJ1-2
ASSPGQGHGYT	TRBV6-5	TRBJ1-2
ASSSSSGLYNEQF	TRBV7-2	TRBJ2-1
ASTWGGWCGANVLT	TRBV6-4	TRBJ2-6
ASSLELAGGYNEQF	TRBV5-4	TRBJ2-1
ASSALGGAETDTQY	TRBV7-9	TRBJ2-3
ASKGQTEKLF	TRBV2	TRBJ1-4
ASSSLDRGPYGYT	TRBV6-5	TRBJ1-2
ASSEARLAGGPHTQY	TRBV6-1	TRBJ2-3
ASSKVRQPQH	TRBV21-1	TRBJ1-5
ASSSSSTSYNEQF	TRBV5-1	TRBJ2-1
ASGRGSNQPQH	TRBV7-2	TRBJ1-5
ATTGNREQY	TRBV2	TRBJ2-7
SARRYNEQF	TRBV20-1	TRBJ2-1
ASSLYRPLADDTIY	TRBV7-8	TRBJ1-3
ASSYSEGSYEQY	TRBV6-5	TRBJ2-7
AKTGEGSPLH	TRBV2	TRBJ1-6
ASSEEIAESTDTQY	TRBV2	TRBJ2-3
ASSFGQSTDTQY	TRBV7-2	TRBJ2-3
ASSWGPSNEKLF	TRBV7-8	TRBJ1-4
ASSVGSGYT	TRBV9	TRBJ1-2
ASSEGGGAGEKLF	TRBV9	TRBJ1-4
ASSVAVGASEQY	TRBV9	TRBJ2-7
ASSLTSGRVGGELF	TRBV19	TRBJ2-2
ASSSREALH	TRBV7-9	TRBJ1-6
ASGLVPSGNPPIYEQY	TRBV12-5	TRBJ2-7
ASSEDYGYT	TRBV7-9	TRBJ1-2
ASSQGKRDQPQH	TRBV23-1	TRBJ1-5
ASSVTFGGSGANVLT	TRBV4-2	TRBJ2-6
ASSPSGHNNAEAF	TRBV11-1	TRBJ1-1
ASSLTDVEAF	TRBV7-9	TRBJ1-1
ASSLQNTEAF	TRBV5-4	TRBJ1-1
SVVRGGTEAF	TRBV29-1	TRBJ1-1
ASSLGVGGGLQDYEQY	TRBV7-9	TRBJ2-7
ASSLAMKNEQY	TRBV7-9	TRBJ2-7
ASSSAGAPGEQY	TRBV5-1	TRBJ2-7
ASSLTGTLNTGELF	TRBV7-3	TRBJ2-2